These 4 T cell receptor beta chains originate from one sample sequenced in a study of molecular identifiers for immune sequencing clone quantification. TCRdb independently ran MiXCR on the PCR reads; one entry per CDR3 protein. This sample has over 85,000 distinct CDR3 sequences, with around a quarter found just once. Input material: naive CD8+ T cells from blood, with Jurkat cell RNA spiked in. Described subset: FACS-sorted CD8+CD4-CCR7+CD45RA+ naive T cells. The receptors shown here come from a human donor in good health. Some libraries in this study had Jurkat cell RNA spiked in.

This clonotype was seen repeatedly, ten times or more. The V call is TRBV9, the J call TRBJ1-3, with D perhaps matching TRBD1 (5 bases). Germline values: CDR1 SGDLS, CDR2 YYNGEE. The CDR3 is made up of 15 amino acids. V dropped 0 bases and J dropped 8 bases, with 15 bases sitting between them. The CDR3 DNA reads TGTGCCAGCAGCGTAGGATCAGGGTGGGAGGACACCATATATTTT. Protein sequence: CASSVGSGWEDTIYF.

This clonotype has more than one count but fewer than ten. V is TRBV6-2 or TRBV6-3 and J is TRBJ2-5, with TRBD1 identical over 10 bases. Germline-derived CDR1 and CDR2 are MNHEY and SVGEGT. This CDR3 is built from 14 residues. Unmatched junction bases numbered 1, after V lost 2 bases and J lost 4 bases. CDR3 nucleotide sequence: TGTGCCAGCAGTTACGGGGACAGGGGAGAGACCCAGTACTTC. Its protein is CASSYGDRGETQYF.

This clonotype was seen only a few times. Given a much more abundant clone one base away, this may be a read error. The chain carries TRBV19 and TRBJ2-7; TRBD1 agrees at 8 bases. CDR1 and CDR2 (germline): LNHDA, SQIVND (reference sequence). There are 13 residues in the CDR3. Trimming cost V 9 bases and J 2 bases; bases outside gene matches: 6. CDR3 region: CARSPGQAYEQYF. CDR3 nucleotide sequence: TGTGCCAGAAGCCCGGGACAGGCCTACGAGCAGTACTTC.

Concerning this clonotype itself: A read error may explain this, as a much larger clone is one base away. The chain joins TRBV28 to TRBJ1-6, with D hard to call. CDR1 and CDR2 from the germline V gene are MDHEN and SYDVKM. Trimming stripped 3 bases from V and 14 bases from J, with 14 bases between. This CDR3 comprises 13 residues. The DNA of the CDR3 is TGTGCCAGCAGTTTCGGCCGGGCGGGGACCCTCCACTTT. Its translation is CASSFGRAGTLHF.